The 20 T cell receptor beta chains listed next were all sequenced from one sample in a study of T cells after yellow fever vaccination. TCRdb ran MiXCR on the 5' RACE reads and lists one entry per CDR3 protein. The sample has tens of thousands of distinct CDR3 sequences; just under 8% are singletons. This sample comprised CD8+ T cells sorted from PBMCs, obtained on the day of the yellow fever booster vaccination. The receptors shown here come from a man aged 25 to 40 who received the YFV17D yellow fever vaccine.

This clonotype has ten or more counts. CDR3 protein: CATSGEQGPGGEQYF. The CDR3 DNA follows: TGTGCCACCAGCGGCGAACAGGGCCCGGGAGGCGAGCAGTACTTC. This rearrangement joins TRBV15 to TRBJ2-7; perhaps TRBD2 as D (7 bases). V was clipped by 5 bases and J by 6 bases, with 20 bases between them. The CDR3 consists of 15 residues. Germline CDR1 reads LNHNV; CDR2 reads YYDKDF (reference sequence).

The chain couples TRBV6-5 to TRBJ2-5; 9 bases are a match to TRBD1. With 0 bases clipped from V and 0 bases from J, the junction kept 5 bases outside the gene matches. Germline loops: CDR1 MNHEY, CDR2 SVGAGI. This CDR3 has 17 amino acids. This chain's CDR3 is CASSYSTTGGNQETQYF. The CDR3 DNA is TGTGCCAGCAGTTACTCGACGACAGGGGGTAACCAAGAGACCCAGTACTTC.

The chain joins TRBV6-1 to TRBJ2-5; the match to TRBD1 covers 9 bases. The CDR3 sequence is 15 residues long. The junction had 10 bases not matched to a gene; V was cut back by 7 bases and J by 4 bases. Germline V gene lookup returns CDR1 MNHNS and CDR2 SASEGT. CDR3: CASNPGTGLRETQYF. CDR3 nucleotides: TGTGCCAGCAACCCCGGGACAGGGCTGAGAGAGACCCAGTACTTC.

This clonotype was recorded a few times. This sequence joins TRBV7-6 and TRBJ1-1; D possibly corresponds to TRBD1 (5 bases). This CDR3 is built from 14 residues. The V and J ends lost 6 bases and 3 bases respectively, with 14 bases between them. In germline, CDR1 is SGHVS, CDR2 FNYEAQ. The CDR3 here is CASSLDGGDTEAFF. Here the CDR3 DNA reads TGTGCCAGCAGTTTGGACGGGGGGGACACTGAAGCTTTCTTT. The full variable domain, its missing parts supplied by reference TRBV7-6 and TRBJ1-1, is GAGVSQSPRYKVTKRGQDVALRCDPISGHVSLYWYRQALGQGPEFLTYFNYEAQQDKSGLPNDRFSAERPEGSISTLTIQRTEQRDSAMYRCASSLDGGDTEAFFGQGTRLTVV.

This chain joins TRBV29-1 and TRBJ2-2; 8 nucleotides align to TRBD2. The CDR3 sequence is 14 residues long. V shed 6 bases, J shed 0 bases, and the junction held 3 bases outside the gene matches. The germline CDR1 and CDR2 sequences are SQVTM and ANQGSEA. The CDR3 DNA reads TGCAGCGTGCTGGGACTAGCGAACACCGGGGAGCTGTTTTTT. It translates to CSVLGLANTGELFF.

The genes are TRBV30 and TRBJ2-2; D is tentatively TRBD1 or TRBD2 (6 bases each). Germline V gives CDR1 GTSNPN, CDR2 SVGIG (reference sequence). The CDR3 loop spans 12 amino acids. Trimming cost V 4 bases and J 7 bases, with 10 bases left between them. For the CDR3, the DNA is TGTGCCTGGATGGGGGGCAGCGGGGAGCTGTTTTTT. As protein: CAWMGGSGELFF.

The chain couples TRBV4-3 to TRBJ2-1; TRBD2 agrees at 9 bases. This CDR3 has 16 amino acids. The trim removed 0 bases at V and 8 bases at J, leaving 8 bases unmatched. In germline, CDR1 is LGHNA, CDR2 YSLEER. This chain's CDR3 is CASSQELAGPPDEQFF. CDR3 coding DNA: TGCGCCAGCAGCCAAGAACTAGCGGGCCCTCCCGATGAGCAGTTCTTC.

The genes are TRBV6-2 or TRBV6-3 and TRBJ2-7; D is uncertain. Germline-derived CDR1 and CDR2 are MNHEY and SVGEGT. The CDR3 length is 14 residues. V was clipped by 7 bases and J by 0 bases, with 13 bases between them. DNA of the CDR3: TGTGCCAGCACCCCACCCAGCGTCTCCTACGAGCAGTACTTC. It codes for CASTPPSVSYEQYF.

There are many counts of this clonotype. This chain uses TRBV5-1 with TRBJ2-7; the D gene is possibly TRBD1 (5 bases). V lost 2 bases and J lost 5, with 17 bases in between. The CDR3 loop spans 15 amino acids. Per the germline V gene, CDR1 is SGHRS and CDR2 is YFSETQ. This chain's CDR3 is CASSLIDSVLNEQYF. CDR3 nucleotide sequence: TGCGCCAGCAGCTTAATTGACAGTGTCTTAAACGAGCAGTACTTC.

The CDR3 DNA reads as TGTGCCACCAGCAGAGTTAACGGTGGGGAGCTGTTTTTT. As protein: CATSRVNGGELFF. The chain uses TRBV15 and TRBJ2-2; D is uncertain. Germline V gene data show CDR1 as LNHNV and CDR2 as YYDKDF (reference sequence). This CDR3 region has 13 residues. V gave up 1 base and J gave up 8 bases, with 8 bases separating them. The whole variable domain, remainder taken from reference TRBV15 and TRBJ2-2, is DAMVIQNPRYQVTQFGKPVTLSCSQTLNHNVMYWYQQKSSQAPKLLFHYYDKDFNNEADTPDNFQSRRPNTSFCFLDIRSPGLGDTAMYLCATSRVNGGELFFGEGSRLTVL.

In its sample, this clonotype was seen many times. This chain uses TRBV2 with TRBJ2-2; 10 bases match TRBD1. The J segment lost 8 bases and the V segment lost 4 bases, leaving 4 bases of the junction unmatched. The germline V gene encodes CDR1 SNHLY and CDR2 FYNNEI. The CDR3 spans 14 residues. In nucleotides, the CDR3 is TGTGCCAGCAGTGGGGGACAGGGGTCAGGGGAGCTGTTTTTT. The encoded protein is CASSGGQGSGELFF.

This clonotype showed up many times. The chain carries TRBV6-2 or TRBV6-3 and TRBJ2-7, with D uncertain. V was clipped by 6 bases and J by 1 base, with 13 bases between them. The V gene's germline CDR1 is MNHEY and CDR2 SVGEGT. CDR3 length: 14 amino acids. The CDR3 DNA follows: TGTGCCAGCAGCCACGGGCTAATTTCCTACGAGCAGTACTTC. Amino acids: CASSHGLISYEQYF.

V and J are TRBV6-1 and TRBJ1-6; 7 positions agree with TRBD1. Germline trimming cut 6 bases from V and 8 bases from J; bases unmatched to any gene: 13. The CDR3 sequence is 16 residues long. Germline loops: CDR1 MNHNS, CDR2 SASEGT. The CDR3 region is CASSSGTASWDSPLHF. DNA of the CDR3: TGTGCCAGCAGCTCCGGGACAGCCTCCTGGGATTCACCCCTCCACTTT.

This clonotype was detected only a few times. The CDR3 is CASSGRTGLNEQFF. CDR3 in DNA: TGTGCCAGCAGCGGACGGACAGGACTCAATGAGCAGTTCTTC. V is TRBV9 and J is TRBJ2-1, with 7 positions matching TRBD1. This CDR3 region has 14 residues. The trim removed 3 bases at V and 6 bases at J, leaving 6 bases unmatched. Germline-derived CDR1 and CDR2 are SGDLS and YYNGEE.

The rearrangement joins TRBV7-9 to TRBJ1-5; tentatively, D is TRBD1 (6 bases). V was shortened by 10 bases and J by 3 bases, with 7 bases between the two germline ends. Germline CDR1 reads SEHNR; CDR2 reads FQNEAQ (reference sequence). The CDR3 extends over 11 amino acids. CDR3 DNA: TGTGCCACAGGGGACAATCAGCCCCAGCATTTT. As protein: CATGDNQPQHF.

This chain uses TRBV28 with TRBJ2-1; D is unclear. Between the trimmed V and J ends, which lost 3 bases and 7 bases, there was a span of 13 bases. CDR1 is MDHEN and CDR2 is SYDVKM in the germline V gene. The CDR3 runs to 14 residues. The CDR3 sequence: CASSLARMWNEQFF. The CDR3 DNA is TGTGCCAGCAGTTTGGCGAGAATGTGGAATGAGCAGTTCTTC.

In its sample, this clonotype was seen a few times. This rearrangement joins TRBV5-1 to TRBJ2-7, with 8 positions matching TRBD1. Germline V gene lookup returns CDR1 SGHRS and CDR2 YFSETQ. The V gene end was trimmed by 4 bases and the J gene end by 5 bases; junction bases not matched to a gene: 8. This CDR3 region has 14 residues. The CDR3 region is CASSERTGNNEQYF. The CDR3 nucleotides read TGCGCCAGCAGCGAGAGGACAGGGAACAACGAGCAGTACTTC.

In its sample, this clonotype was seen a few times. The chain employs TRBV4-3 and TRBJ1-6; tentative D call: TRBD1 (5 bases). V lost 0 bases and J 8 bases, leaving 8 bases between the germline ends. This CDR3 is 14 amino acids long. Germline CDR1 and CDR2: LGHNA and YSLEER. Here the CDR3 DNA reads TGCGCCAGCAGCCAAGATCGAGGGGATTCACCCCTCCACTTT. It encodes CASSQDRGDSPLHF.

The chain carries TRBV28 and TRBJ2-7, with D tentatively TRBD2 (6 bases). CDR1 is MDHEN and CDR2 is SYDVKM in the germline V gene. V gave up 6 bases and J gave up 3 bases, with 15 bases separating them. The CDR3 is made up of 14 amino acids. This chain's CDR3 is CASSTTGLHYEQYF. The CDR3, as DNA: TGTGCCAGCAGCACAACGGGACTTCACTACGAGCAGTACTTC.

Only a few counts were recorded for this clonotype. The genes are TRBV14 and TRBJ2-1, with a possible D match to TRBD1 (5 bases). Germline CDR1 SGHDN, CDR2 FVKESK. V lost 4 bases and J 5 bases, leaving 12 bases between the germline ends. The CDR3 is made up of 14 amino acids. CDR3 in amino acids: CASSPDTGNNEQFF. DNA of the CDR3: TGTGCCAGCAGCCCCGATACAGGAAACAATGAGCAGTTCTTC.